These 17 T cell receptor beta chains were sequenced from one sample in a study of monozygotic twins with inflammatory bowel disease (dated by TCRdb to the late 2010s). The library was built by means of 5' RACE. TCRdb lists the instrument as Illumina HiSeq 2500. TCRdb reanalyzed the reads, keeping one entry per CDR3 protein sequence and omitting DNA. This sample's records show about 380,000 distinct CDR3 sequences. The ten largest make up around 2.6% of the sample. The sample comprised blood. Source of these receptors: a human donor with ulcerative colitis or Crohn's disease, or a healthy co-twin of an affected twin (not recorded which).

The chain carries TRBV5-5 and TRBJ2-2; as DNA is missing, the TRBD1 call by TCRdb cannot be tested. Germline lookup yields CDR1 SGHKS and CDR2 YYEKEE (reference sequence). The CDR3 runs 16 residues. CDR3: CASSPDGQGLTGELFF.

V gene TRBV27 combines with J gene TRBJ2-5; the TRBD2 assignment by TCRdb is unverifiable without DNA. Germline values: CDR1 MNHEY, CDR2 SMNVEV (reference sequence). This CDR3 spans 13 amino acids. The CDR3: CASSSGTFETQYF.

The V gene is TRBV12-3 or TRBV12-4, the J gene TRBJ1-2. CDR3 length equals 15 residues. CDR3 sequence: CASRFGGGVNYGYTF.

The chain couples TRBV6-5 to TRBJ2-2; absent DNA, TCRdb's TRBD1 call cannot be checked. The CDR3 has 13 amino acids. Germline CDR1 MNHEY, CDR2 SVGAGI. The CDR3 spells CASTGRKTGELFF.

The chain employs TRBV4-3 and TRBJ2-5; TCRdb's assignment of TRBD1 cannot be checked, as there is no DNA. CDR1 LGHNA and CDR2 YSLEER come from the germline V gene. This CDR3 region has 17 residues. CDR3 amino acids: CASSQNSPWGGQETQYF.

The chain links TRBV7-2 to TRBJ1-2; TCRdb proposes TRBD1, but this gene call is untestable without DNA. CDR1 is SGHTA and CDR2 is FQGNSA in the germline V gene. CDR3 length: 15 amino acids. The CDR3: CASSLADRGLYGYTF.

This rearrangement joins TRBV10-3 to TRBJ1-5. Germline V gene lookup returns CDR1 ENHRY and CDR2 SYGVKD. The CDR3 is 12 amino acids. The CDR3 protein is CAISESEQPQHF.

The CDR3 loop reads CSVEQGGLTDTQYF. The V call is TRBV29-1, the J call TRBJ2-3; TCRdb's D call of TRBD2 is untestable without DNA. The germline V gene encodes CDR1 SQVTM and CDR2 ANQGSEA. The CDR3 consists of 14 residues.

This sequence joins TRBV5-6 and TRBJ2-2; TCRdb's D call, TRBD1, is unchecked because there is no DNA. Germline CDR1 and CDR2: SGHDT and YYEEEE. The CDR3 contains 16 residues. CDR3 sequence reads: CASSLIPDRATGELFF.

The V and J genes are TRBV15 and TRBJ1-2; absent DNA, TCRdb's TRBD1 call cannot be checked. The germline CDR1 and CDR2 sequences are LNHNV and YYDKDF (reference sequence). The CDR3 extends over 16 amino acids. CDR3 in amino acids: CATSRDYGAVNYGYTF.

V usage is TRBV12-3 or TRBV12-4 and J usage is TRBJ2-7; the D call from TCRdb, TRBD1, cannot be confirmed without DNA. The CDR3 runs 15 residues. Here the CDR3 reads CASSLAPGGAYEQYF.

The chain carries TRBV4-2 and TRBJ2-7; the D gene TCRdb calls, TRBD2, cannot be checked with no DNA. Germline values: CDR1 LGHNA, CDR2 YNFKEQ. This CDR3 contains 14 residues. The CDR3 sequence is CASSKETRAYEQYF.

The gene calls are TRBV5-1 and TRBJ2-1. The CDR3 runs to 12 residues. Germline V gives CDR1 SGHRS, CDR2 YFSETQ. CDR3 loop: CASSLSRYEQFF. Looking up the rest from reference TRBV5-1 and TRBJ2-1 gives the full variable domain: KAGVTQTPRYLIKTRGQQVTLSCSPISGHRSVSWYQQTPGQGLQFLFEYFSETQRNKGNFPGRFSGRQFSNSRSEMNVSTLELGDSALYLCASSLSRYEQFFGPGTRLTVL.

The chain is built from TRBV5-5 and TRBJ2-2; TCRdb calls TRBD1, which cannot be checked without DNA. CDR1 and CDR2 from the germline V gene are SGHKS and YYEKEE (reference sequence). This CDR3 comprises 14 residues. The CDR3 sequence: CASRETGVTGELFF.

The chain combines TRBV4-2 with TRBJ2-7; absent DNA, TCRdb's TRBD1 call cannot be checked. CDR1 LGHNA and CDR2 YNFKEQ come from the germline V gene. The CDR3 extends over 15 amino acids. The CDR3 loop is CASSQDGGRIYEQYF.

V gene TRBV20-1 combines with J gene TRBJ2-7. The CDR3 sequence is 14 residues long. CDR1 and CDR2 (germline): DFQATT, SNEGSKA (reference sequence). CDR3 sequence: CSARDWRQLYEQYF.

This chain connects TRBV5-5 to TRBJ2-7. The germline CDR1 and CDR2 sequences are SGHKS and YYEKEE (reference sequence). CDR3 length equals 14 residues. The CDR3 sequence is CASSSSALNYEQYF.